These T cell receptor beta chains were read from a single sample in a study of T-cell memory formation after mild COVID-19. In TCRdb, the 5' RACE reads were re-called with MiXCR into one record per CDR3 protein. The sample carries 130,000 to 150,000 distinct CDR3 sequences, over 6% recorded once. The sequenced sample consisted of PBMCs or a T cell subset sorted from them (not recorded which). Every receptor here comes from an adult woman who had mild COVID-19 (a few samples of this study predate the infection). Cell type and time point are not known. CDR3s include the opening cysteine and the closing phenylalanine or tryptophan.

j_call	v_call	cdr3_aa
TRBJ1-1	TRBV5-1	CASSLPGQSAEAFF
TRBJ2-5	TRBV7-8	CASREKRGNAETQYF
TRBJ2-3	TRBV5-1	CASSLGRVSSTDTQYF
TRBJ1-2	TRBV24-1	CATSDPGPTYGYTF
TRBJ2-3	TRBV5-1	CASSPEVQGTTDTQYF
TRBJ1-1	TRBV6-2/TRBV6-3	CASSYLVTTEAFF
TRBJ1-5	TRBV24-1	CVTSASGQGHQPQHF
TRBJ2-5	TRBV20-1	CSARSTAGRETQYF
TRBJ2-1	TRBV2	CASRRGRQVKVNEQFF
TRBJ2-1	TRBV7-2	CASRSGLAGGNEQFF
TRBJ2-7	TRBV5-1	CASSLATSRSSYEQYF
TRBJ2-7	TRBV5-1	CASSLEGVSYEQYF
TRBJ2-1	TRBV20-1	CSAPVAGLNEQFF
TRBJ2-5	TRBV10-3	CAISESVESTQYF
TRBJ2-5	TRBV12-3/TRBV12-4	CASSFIEGETQYF
TRBJ2-4	TRBV5-1	CASSLRRGDRGIQYF
TRBJ2-3	TRBV5-1	CASTDRGRTDTQYF
TRBJ2-7	TRBV2	CASCDRQIYEQYF
TRBJ2-1	TRBV20-1	CSAPSGGASNEQFF
TRBJ2-4	TRBV6-2/TRBV6-3	CASSQGQAILAKNIQYF
TRBJ2-1	TRBV7-6	CASSSRESSYNEQFF
TRBJ1-1	TRBV12-3/TRBV12-4	CASTPDGTNTEAFF
TRBJ2-7	TRBV4-3	CASSQDPVRQGAAYEQYF
TRBJ2-3	TRBV30	CAWSGEGVADTQYF
TRBJ2-1	TRBV5-1	CASSLGQGTNEQFF
TRBJ1-2	TRBV27	CASRSTRLSNYGYTF
TRBJ2-7	TRBV7-9	CASSFGTADDEQYF
TRBJ1-6	TRBV6-1	CASSEGPTEDNSPLHF
TRBJ2-5	TRBV11-2	CASSQGRLAGGLGETQYF
TRBJ2-1	TRBV24-1	CATSENLVGRQFF
TRBJ1-5	TRBV2	CASRITGNQPQHF
TRBJ2-7	TRBV11-2	CASSSIKGKRWDEQYF
TRBJ2-4	TRBV5-1	CASRDVAKNIQYF
TRBJ1-2	TRBV5-6	CASNARTGNYGYTF
TRBJ2-7	TRBV18	CASSPLDTGGHEQYF
TRBJ2-1	TRBV7-2	CASSPGASPYNEQFF
TRBJ1-2	TRBV4-3	CASSQDTGGGYTF
TRBJ1-2	TRBV4-3	CASSQDTRGQYGYTF
TRBJ2-2	TRBV9	CASTSGRTNTGELFF
TRBJ1-6	TRBV2	CASSYGQANSPLHF